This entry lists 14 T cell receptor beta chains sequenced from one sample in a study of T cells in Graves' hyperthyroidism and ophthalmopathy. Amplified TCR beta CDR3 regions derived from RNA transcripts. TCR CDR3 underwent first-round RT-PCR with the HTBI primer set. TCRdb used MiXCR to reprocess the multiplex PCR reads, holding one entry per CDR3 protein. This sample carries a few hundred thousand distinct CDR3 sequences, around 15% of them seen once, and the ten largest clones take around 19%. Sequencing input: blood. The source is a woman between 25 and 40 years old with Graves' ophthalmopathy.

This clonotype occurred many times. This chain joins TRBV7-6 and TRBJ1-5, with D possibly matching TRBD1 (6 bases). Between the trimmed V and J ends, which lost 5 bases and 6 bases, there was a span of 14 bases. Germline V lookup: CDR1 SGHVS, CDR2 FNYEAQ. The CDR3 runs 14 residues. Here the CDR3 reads CASSPGRGAQPQHF. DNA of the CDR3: TGTGCCAGCAGCCCTGGGAGGGGGGCTCAGCCCCAGCATTTT.

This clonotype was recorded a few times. Here the CDR3 DNA reads TGTGCCATCAGTGAGTATCGCGGGGGGGCCGAGGATACGCAGTATTTT. It codes for CAISEYRGGAEDTQYF. The genes are TRBV10-3 and TRBJ2-3; 9 bases match TRBD2. CDR3 size: 16 residues. The V gene end was trimmed by 1 base and the J gene end by 6 bases; junction bases not matched to a gene: 8. CDR1 and CDR2 from the germline V gene are ENHRY and SYGVKD.

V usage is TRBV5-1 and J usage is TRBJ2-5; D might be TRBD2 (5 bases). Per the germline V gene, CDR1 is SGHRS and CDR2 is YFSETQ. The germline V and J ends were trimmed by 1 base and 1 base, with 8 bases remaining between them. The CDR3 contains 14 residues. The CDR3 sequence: CASSLNSVQETQYF. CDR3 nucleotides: TGCGCCAGCAGCTTGAATAGCGTCCAAGAGACCCAGTACTTC. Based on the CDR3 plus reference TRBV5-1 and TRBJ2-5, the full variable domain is KAGVTQTPRYLIKTRGQQVTLSCSPISGHRSVSWYQQTPGQGLQFLFEYFSETQRNKGNFPGRFSGRQFSNSRSEMNVSTLELGDSALYLCASSLNSVQETQYFGPGTRLLVL.

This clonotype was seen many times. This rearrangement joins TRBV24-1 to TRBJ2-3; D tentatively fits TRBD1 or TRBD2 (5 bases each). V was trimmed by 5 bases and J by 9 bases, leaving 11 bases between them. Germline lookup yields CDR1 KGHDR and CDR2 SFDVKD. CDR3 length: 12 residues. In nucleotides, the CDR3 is TGTGCCACCAGTGCGGGGACCGAGACGCAGTATTTT. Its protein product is CATSAGTETQYF.

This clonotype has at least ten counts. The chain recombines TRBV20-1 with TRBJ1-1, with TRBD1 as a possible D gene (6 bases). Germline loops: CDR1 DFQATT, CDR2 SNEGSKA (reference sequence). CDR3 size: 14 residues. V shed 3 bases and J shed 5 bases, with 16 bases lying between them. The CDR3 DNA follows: TGCAGTGCTAGGGGGGGGGCTTTAGAAACTGAAGCTTTCTTT. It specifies CSARGGALETEAFF.

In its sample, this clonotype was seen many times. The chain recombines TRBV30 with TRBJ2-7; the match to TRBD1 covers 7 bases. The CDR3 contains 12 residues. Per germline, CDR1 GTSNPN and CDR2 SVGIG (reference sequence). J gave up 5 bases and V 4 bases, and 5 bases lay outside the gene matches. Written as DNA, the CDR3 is TGTGCCTGGACCGCTGACAGGGACGAGCAGTACTTC. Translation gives CAWTADRDEQYF.

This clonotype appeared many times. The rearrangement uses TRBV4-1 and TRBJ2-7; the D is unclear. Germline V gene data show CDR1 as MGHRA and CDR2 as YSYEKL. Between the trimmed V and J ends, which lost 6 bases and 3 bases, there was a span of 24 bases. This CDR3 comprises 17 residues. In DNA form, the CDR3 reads TGCGCCAGCAGTCGCGCCCCGGGTCGTGGAAGAAACTACGAGCAGTACTTC. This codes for CASSRAPGRGRNYEQYF.

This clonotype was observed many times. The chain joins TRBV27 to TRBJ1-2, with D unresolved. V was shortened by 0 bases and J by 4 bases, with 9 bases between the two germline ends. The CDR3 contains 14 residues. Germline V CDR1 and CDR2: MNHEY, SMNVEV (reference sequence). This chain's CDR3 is CASSLSRLSYGYTF. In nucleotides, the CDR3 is TGTGCCAGCAGTTTATCGAGGCTTTCCTATGGCTACACCTTC.

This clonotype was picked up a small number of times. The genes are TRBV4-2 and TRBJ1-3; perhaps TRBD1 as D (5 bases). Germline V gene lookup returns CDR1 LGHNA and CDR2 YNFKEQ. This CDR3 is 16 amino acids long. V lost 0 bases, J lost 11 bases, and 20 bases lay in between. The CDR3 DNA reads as TGTGCCAGCAGCCAAGATCTCGGACATCCTAAGGACCCCATATATTTT. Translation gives CASSQDLGHPKDPIYF.

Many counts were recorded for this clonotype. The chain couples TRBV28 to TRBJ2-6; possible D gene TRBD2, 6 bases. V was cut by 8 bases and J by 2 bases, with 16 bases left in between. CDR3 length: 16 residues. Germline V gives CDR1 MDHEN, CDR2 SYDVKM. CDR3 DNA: TGTGCCAGCCGAGAGGAGGGACGTACTGGGGCCAACGTCCTGACTTTC. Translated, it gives CASREEGRTGANVLTF.

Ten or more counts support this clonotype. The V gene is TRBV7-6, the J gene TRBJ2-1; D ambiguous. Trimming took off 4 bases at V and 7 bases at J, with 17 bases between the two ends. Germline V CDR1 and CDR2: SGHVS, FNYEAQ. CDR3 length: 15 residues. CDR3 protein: CASSYPGLSLNEQFF. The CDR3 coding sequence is TGTGCCAGCAGCTACCCGGGCCTATCCTTGAATGAGCAGTTCTTC. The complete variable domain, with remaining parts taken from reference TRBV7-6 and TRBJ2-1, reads GAGVSQSPRYKVTKRGQDVALRCDPISGHVSLYWYRQALGQGPEFLTYFNYEAQQDKSGLPNDRFSAERPEGSISTLTIQRTEQRDSAMYRCASSYPGLSLNEQFFGPGTRLTVL.

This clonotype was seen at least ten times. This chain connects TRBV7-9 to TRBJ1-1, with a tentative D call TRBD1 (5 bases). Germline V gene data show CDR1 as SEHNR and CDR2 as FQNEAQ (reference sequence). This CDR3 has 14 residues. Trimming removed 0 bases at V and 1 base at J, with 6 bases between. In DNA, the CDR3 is TGTGCCAGCAGCTTAGCAGGGGCGAACACTGAAGCTTTCTTT. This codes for CASSLAGANTEAFF.

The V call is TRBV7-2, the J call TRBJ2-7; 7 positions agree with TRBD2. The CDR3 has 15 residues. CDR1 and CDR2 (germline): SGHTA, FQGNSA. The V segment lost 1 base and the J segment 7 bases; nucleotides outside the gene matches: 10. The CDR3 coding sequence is TGTGCCAGCAGCTTAGTCGGGGGGAACACCGGGGAGCAGTACTTC. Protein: CASSLVGGNTGEQYF.

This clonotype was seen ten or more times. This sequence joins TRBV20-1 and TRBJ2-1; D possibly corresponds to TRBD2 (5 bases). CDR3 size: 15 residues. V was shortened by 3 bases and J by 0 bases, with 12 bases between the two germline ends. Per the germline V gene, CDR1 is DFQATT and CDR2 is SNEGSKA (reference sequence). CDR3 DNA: TGCAGTGCTAGTAAGTCTGAGGGCTCCTACAATGAGCAGTTCTTC. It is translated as CSASKSEGSYNEQFF.